This T cell receptor beta chain was identified in a study of blood T cell repertoires in COVID-19. Study-wide background: Sites in the United States, Italy and Spain provided acute and convalescent COVID-19 samples. T cells, B-cell-depleted T cells, or PBMCs provided the cDNA or gDNA that served as material.

Produced via immunoSEQ multiplex PCR; TCRdb's table is partial and in-frame only. Of under 40,000 clones in the sample, about 88% are singletons; the top ten hold roughly 32%. The TCR comes from a man aged 70 or older with active COVID-19. Sequenced sample: peripheral blood.

The DNA of the CDR3 is TGTGCCAGCTCACCAGGACAGGCGGCAACTAATGAAAAACTGTTTTTT. Translation: CASSPGQAATNEKLFF. The J gene is TRBJ1-4, the V gene TRBV18; 7 bases are a match to TRBD1. This CDR3 region has 16 residues. The germline gives CDR1 KGHSH, CDR2 LQKENI. The V gene end was trimmed by 2 bases and the J gene end by 0 bases; junction bases not matched to a gene: 3.